This TCR beta chain is from a study of cytomegalovirus exposure and HLA in healthy donors. Study-level findings and limits: Follow-up analysis found HLA locus-dependent TCR association rates, highest for DRB1 and lowest for HLA-C. In vitro data verified a few CMV-associated chains as specific for CMV antigens.

PCR involved 60 Vbeta and 13 Jbeta primers. Method: immunoSEQ multiplex PCR; TCRdb's copy keeps in-frame clones and lacks some. The listing contains roughly 39,000 clones. CDR1 is PRHDT and CDR2 is FYEKMQ in the germline V gene (reference sequence). The CDR3 is 12 amino acids. With respect to this clone: What it binds is not known. A read error may produce the germline difference seen at one junction end.

The rearrangement uses TRBV13 and TRBJ2-7, with D tentatively TRBD1 (5 bases). Source material: PBMCs. The clonotype originates from a man aged 25-45 years in good health and CMV-seronegative. The CDR3 sequence: CASRLGASEQYF. The CDR3 nucleotides read TGTGCCAGCAGGTTAGGGGCCTCCGAGCAGTACTTC.